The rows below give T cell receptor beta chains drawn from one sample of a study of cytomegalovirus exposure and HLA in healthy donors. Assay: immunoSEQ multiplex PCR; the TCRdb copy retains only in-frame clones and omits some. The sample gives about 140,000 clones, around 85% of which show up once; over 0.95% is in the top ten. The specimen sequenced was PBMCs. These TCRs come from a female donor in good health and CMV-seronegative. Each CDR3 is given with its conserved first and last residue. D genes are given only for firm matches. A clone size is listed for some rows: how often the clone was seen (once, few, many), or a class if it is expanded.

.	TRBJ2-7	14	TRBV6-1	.	TGTGCCAGCAGGGGAAGGGGGTTAACCTACGAGCAGTACTTC	CASRGRGLTYEQYF
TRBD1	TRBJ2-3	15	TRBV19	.	TGTGCCAGTAGTTTCCGGGACAGGGGATCAGATACGCAGTATTTT	CASSFRDRGSDTQYF
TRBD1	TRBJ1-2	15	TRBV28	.	TGTGCCAGCAGTTCGTACCGGGACAGGGCTTATGGCTACACCTTC	CASSSYRDRAYGYTF
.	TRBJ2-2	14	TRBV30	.	TGTGCCTGGAGTCCCGGACTTTTGGCCGGGGAGCTGTTTTTT	CAWSPGLLAGELFF
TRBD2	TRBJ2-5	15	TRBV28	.	TGTGCCAGCAGCCCTAACCGACTAGCAGAAGAGACCCAGTACTTC	CASSPNRLAEETQYF
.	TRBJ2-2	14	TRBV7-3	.	TGTGCCAGCAGCTTAACGTGGGAGGACGGGGAGCTGTTTTTT	CASSLTWEDGELFF
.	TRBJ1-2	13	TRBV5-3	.	TGTGCCAGCATGACACAGGGTAACTATGGCTACACCTTC	CASMTQGNYGYTF
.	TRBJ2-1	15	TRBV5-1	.	TGCGCCAGCAGCTTGGAAGGGGGGGTTTCGAATGAGCAGTTCTTC	CASSLEGGVSNEQFF
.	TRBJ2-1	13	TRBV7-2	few	TGTGCCAGCAGCTTAGTTAACTACAATGAGCAGTTCTTC	CASSLVNYNEQFF
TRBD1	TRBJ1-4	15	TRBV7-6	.	TGTGCCAGCAGCTTAGAGGCAGGGGGCTTCGGAAAACTGTTTTTT	CASSLEAGGFGKLFF
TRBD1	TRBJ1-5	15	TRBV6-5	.	TGTGCCAGCAGTCCTCAAACAGGGGGCAATCAGCCCCAGCATTTT	CASSPQTGGNQPQHF
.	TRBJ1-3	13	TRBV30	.	TGTGCCTGGGGCGGGGGTGGTGGAAACACCATATATTTT	CAWGGGGGNTIYF
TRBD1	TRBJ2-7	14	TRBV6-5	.	TGTGCCAGCACCACGGACAGGGGCTCCTACGAGCAGTACTTC	CASTTDRGSYEQYF
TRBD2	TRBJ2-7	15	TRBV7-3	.	TGTGCCAGCAGCCGCGGGACTAGCGGGGGGGACGAGCAGTACTTC	CASSRGTSGGDEQYF
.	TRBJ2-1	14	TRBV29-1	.	TGCAGCGTTGATGGGGCCAGGGCCTACAATGAGCAGTTCTTC	CSVDGARAYNEQFF
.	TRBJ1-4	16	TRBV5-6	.	TGTGCCAGCAGCTTGGGGACCGGGACAATAGGTGAAAAACTGTTTTTT	CASSLGTGTIGEKLFF
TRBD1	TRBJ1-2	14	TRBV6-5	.	TGTGCCAGCACCCAAACGGGACAGGGGAGGGACTACACCTTC	CASTQTGQGRDYTF
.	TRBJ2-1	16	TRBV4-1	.	TGCGCCAGCAGCCAAAAAGGGGGAGGGGTCTACAATGAGCAGTTCTTC	CASSQKGGGVYNEQFF
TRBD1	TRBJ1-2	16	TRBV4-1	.	TGCGCCAGCAGCCAAGGTGCGGGACAGATAAACTATGGCTACACCTTC	CASSQGAGQINYGYTF
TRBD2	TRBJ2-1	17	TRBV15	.	TGTGCCACCAGCAGAGTACGTACTAGCGGGCCTCACAATGAGCAGTTCTTC	CATSRVRTSGPHNEQFF
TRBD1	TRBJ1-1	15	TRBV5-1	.	TGCGCCAGCAGCTATACAGGGGGCGCAACCCAGGAAGCTTTCTTT	CASSYTGGATQEAFF
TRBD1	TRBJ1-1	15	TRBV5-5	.	TGTGCCAGCAGCTGGGGGGACAGGGTGGAGACTGAAGCTTTCTTT	CASSWGDRVETEAFF